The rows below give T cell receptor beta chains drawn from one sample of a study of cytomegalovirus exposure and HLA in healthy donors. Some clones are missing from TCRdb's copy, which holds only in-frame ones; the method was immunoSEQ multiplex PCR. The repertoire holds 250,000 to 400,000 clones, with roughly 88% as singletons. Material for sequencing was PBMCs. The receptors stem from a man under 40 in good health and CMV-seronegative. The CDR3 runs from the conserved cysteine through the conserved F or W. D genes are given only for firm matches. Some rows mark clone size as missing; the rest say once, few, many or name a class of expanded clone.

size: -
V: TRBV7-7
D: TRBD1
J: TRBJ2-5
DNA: TGTGCCAGCAGCCCCGGACAGGCGAAGACCCAGTACTTC
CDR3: CASSPGQAKTQYF

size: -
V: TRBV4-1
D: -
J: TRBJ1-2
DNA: TGCGCCAGCAGCGGAAGTTGGAGGCTGGGCTACACCTTC
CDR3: CASSGSWRLGYTF

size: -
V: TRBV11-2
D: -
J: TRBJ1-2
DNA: TGTGCCAGCAGCCAATTGACAGCAAATAACTATGGCTACACCTTC
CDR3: CASSQLTANNYGYTF

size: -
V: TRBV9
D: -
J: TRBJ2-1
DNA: TGTGCCAGCAGCGTAGTCGGTCAGGGATACAATGAGCAGTTCTTC
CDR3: CASSVVGQGYNEQFF

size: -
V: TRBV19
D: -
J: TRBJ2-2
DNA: TGTGCCAGTAAGAGCGGCGCCGCGAACACCGGGGAGCTGTTTTTT
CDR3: CASKSGAANTGELFF

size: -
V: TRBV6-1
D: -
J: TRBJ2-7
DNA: TGTGCCACCTCTGAGGACAGATTATACGAGCAGTACTTC
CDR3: CATSEDRLYEQYF

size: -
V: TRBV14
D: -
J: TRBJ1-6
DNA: TGTGCCAGCAGCCAAATGGCTTATAATTCACCCCTCCACTTT
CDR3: CASSQMAYNSPLHF

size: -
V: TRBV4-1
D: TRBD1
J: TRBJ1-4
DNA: TGCGCCAGCAGCCCGACGGGGACAGGGTATGAAAAACTGTTTTTT
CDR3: CASSPTGTGYEKLFF

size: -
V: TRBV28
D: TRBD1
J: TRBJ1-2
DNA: TGTGCCAGCAGATCCGGGACAGGGTATGGCTACACCTTC
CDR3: CASRSGTGYGYTF

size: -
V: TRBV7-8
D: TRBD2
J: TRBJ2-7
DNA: TGTGCCAGCAGCTTAGAACTAGCGGGGCTCTACGAGCAGTACTTC
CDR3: CASSLELAGLYEQYF

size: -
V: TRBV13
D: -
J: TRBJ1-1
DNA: TGTGCCAGCAGTCGGGAATCTGACACTGAAGCTTTCTTT
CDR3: CASSRESDTEAFF

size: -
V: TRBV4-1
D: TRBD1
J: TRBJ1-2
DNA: TGCGCCAGCAGTCAATGGACAGGGGGCGCGGGGGGCTACACCTTC
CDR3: CASSQWTGGAGGYTF

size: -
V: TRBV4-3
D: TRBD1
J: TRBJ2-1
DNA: TGCGCCAGCAGCCCCCGACAGGGGGCCCGCAATGAGCAGTTCTTC
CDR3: CASSPRQGARNEQFF

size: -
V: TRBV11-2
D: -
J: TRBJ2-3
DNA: TGTGCCAGCAGCGATATATACAATGTAGATACGCAGTATTTT
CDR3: CASSDIYNVDTQYF

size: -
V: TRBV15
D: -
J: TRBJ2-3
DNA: TGTGCCACCAGCAGAGGACTAGAAGACGGCGCAGATACGCAGTATTTT
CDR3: CATSRGLEDGADTQYF

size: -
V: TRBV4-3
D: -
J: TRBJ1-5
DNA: TGCGCCAGCAGCCAAGATAGGGTCCTTACAGGGTTAGAGCCCCAGCATTTT
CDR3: CASSQDRVLTGLEPQHF

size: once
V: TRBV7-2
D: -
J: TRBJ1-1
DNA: TGTGCCAGCAGCCGGGGGTGGGGCACTGAAGCTTTCTTT
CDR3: CASSRGWGTEAFF

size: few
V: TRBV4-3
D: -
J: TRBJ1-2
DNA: TGCGCCAGCAGCCAAGAACAGGGAGAGGCCTATGGCTACACCTTC
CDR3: CASSQEQGEAYGYTF

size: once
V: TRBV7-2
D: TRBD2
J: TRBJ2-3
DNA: TGTGCCAGCAGCTTAGAAGGGGCTAGCGGGGGTCGCCGGGCAGATACGCAGTATTTT
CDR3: CASSLEGASGGRRADTQYF

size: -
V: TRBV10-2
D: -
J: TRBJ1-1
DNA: TGCGCCAGCAGTGATGAGGTTACTGAAGCTTTCTTT
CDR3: CASSDEVTEAFF

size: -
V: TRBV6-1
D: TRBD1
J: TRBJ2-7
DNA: TGTGCCAGCAGTGACGACAGGGGGTTCAACGAGCAGTACTTC
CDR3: CASSDDRGFNEQYF

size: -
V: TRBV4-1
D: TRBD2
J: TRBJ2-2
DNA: TGCGCCAGCAGCTCGCGGACTAGCGGCGGGGAGCTGTTTTTT
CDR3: CASSSRTSGGELFF

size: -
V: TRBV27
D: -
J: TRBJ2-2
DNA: TGTGCCAGCAGTCCCTACTTCGGGGAGCTGTTTTTT
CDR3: CASSPYFGELFF

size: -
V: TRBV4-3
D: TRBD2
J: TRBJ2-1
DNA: TGCGCCAGCAGCCGACGGACTAGCAATCTCGATGAGCAGTTCTTC
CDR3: CASSRRTSNLDEQFF

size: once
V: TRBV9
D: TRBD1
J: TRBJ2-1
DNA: TGTGCCAGCAGCGTCTCACAGGGGAATGAGCAGTTCTTC
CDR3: CASSVSQGNEQFF

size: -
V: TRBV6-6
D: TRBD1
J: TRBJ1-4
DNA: TGTGCCAGCAGTCAGCCGGGACAGGGGCTCGCAAAACTGTTTTTT
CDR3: CASSQPGQGLAKLFF

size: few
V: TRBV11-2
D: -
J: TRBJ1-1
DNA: TGTGCCAGCAGTGTTGACAGCCCGAACACTGAAGCTTTCTTT
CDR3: CASSVDSPNTEAFF

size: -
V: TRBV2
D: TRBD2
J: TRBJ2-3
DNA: TGTGCCAGCAGTGCGTCTAGCGGGGGGGTAGATACGCAGTATTTT
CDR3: CASSASSGGVDTQYF

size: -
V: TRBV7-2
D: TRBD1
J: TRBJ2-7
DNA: TGTGCCAGCAGCTTTTCAGGGGGCGTCGAGCAGTACTTC
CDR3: CASSFSGGVEQYF

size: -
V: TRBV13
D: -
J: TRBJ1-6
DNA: TGTGCCAGCAGCTCAACCAGGGGCGGTTCACCCCTCCACTTT
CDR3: CASSSTRGGSPLHF

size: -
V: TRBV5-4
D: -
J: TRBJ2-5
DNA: TGTGCCAGCAGCTTGGGACGGAGTCAAGAGACCCAGTACTTC
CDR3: CASSLGRSQETQYF

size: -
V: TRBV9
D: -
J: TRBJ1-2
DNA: TGTGCCAGCAGCCCCACCCAACAGAGTCTCTATGGCTACACCTTC
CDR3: CASSPTQQSLYGYTF

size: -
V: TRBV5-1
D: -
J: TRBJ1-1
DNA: TGCGCCAGCAGCCCGCAGGGGTACACTGAAGCTTTCTTT
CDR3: CASSPQGYTEAFF

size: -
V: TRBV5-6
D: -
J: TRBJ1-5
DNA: TGTGCCAGCAGCTCCATAGGGGGCAATCAGCCCCAGCATTTT
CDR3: CASSSIGGNQPQHF

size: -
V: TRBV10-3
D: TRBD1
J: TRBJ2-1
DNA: TGTGCCATTCGAACCGGGACAGGGGGTTTTGATGAGCAGTTCTTC
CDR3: CAIRTGTGGFDEQFF

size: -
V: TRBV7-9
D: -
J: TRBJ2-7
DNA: TGTGCCAGCAGCCCCGGGGACATTGCCTACGAGCAGTACTTC
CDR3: CASSPGDIAYEQYF

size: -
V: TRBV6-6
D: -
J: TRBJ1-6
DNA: TGTGCCAGCAGTCAAACAGGACCGAATTCACCCCTCCACTTT
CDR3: CASSQTGPNSPLHF

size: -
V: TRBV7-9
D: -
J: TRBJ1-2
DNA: TGTGCCAGCAGCCGGGACATTGGCTACACCTTC
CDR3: CASSRDIGYTF

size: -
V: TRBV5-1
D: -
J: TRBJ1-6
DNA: TGCGCCAGCAGCTTGGATATGCCCATAGGAGTTTCACCCCTCCACTTT
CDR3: CASSLDMPIGVSPLHF

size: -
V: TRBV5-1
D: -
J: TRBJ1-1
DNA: TGCGCCAGCAGCTTGGAGGTCGGGGAGGTGAACACTGAAGCTTTCTTT
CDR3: CASSLEVGEVNTEAFF

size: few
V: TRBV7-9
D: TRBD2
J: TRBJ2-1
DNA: TGTGCCAGCAGCCAAAGTCTTCTAGCGGGGGGGCCTGAGCAGTTCTTC
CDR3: CASSQSLLAGGPEQFF

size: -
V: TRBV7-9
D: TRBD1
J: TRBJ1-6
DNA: TGTGCCAGCAGCTCCAGGACAGGACCTTCTAATAATTCACCCCTCCACTTT
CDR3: CASSSRTGPSNNSPLHF

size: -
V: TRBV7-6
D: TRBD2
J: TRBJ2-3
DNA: TGTGCCAGCAGCTCTAGCGGGGGGCCTCACCCCCGATATACGCAGTATTTT
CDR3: CASSSSGGPHPRYTQYF

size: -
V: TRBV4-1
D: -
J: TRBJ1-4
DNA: TGCGCCAGCAGCCAACCCCGGGAAGGTAGGGCGGTTGAAAAACTGTTTTTT
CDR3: CASSQPREGRAVEKLFF

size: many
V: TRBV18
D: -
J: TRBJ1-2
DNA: TGTGCCAGCTCAAGAGGCGCGAGTAACTATGGCTACACCTTC
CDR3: CASSRGASNYGYTF

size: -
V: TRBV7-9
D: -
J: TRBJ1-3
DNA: TGTGCCAGCAGCGAGCAGGGTAGCGGAAACACCATATATTTT
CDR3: CASSEQGSGNTIYF

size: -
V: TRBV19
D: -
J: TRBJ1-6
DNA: TGTGCCACCGCTGAGAGCTCCTATAATTCACCCCTCCACTTT
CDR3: CATAESSYNSPLHF

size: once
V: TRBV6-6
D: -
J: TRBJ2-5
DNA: TGTGCCAGCACATACGGGCAGGGACACCTTCAAGAGACCCAGTACTTC
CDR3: CASTYGQGHLQETQYF

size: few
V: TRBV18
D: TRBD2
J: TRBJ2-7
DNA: TGTGCCAGCTCACCGCGGACTAGCGGACTCTACGAGCAGTACTTC
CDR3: CASSPRTSGLYEQYF